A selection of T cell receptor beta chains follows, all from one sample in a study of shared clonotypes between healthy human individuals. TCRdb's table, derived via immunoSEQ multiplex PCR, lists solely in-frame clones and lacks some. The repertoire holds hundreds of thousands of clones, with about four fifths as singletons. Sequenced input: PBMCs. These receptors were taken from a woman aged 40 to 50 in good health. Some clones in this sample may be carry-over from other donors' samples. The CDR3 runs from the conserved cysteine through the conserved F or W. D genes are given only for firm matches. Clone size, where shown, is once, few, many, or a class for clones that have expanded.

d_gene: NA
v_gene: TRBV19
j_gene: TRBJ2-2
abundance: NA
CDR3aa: CASSGTANTGELFF
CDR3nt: TGTGCCAGTAGCGGGACGGCGAACACCGGGGAGCTGTTTTTT

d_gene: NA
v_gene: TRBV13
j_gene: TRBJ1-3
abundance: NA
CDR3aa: CASSLGQTGNTIYF
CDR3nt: TGTGCCAGCAGCTTAGGACAGACAGGAAACACCATATATTTT

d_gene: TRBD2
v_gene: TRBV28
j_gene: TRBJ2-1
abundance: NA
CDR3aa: CASRAGGSYNEQFF
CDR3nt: TGTGCCAGCAGAGCGGGAGGGTCCTACAATGAGCAGTTCTTC

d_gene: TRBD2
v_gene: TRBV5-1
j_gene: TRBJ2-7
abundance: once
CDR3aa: CASSSGLAGSYEQYF
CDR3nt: TGCGCCAGCAGCTCGGGACTAGCGGGCTCCTACGAGCAGTACTTC

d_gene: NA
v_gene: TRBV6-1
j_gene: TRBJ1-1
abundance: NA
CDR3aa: CASSEMRQGIAFF
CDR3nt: TGTGCCAGCAGTGAAATGAGGCAGGGTATCGCTTTCTTT

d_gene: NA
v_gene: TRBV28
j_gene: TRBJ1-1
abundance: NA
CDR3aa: CASRTTGNTEAFF
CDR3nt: TGTGCCAGCAGGACAACAGGGAACACTGAAGCTTTCTTT

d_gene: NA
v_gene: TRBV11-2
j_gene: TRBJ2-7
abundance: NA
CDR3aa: CASSGGYGSYEQYF
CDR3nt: TGTGCCAGCAGCGGCGGTTACGGATCCTACGAGCAGTACTTC

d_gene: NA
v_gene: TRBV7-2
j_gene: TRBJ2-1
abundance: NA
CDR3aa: CASSLRTSPLAEQFF
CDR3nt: TGTGCCAGCAGCTTGCGGACTTCACCCTTGGCAGAGCAGTTCTTC

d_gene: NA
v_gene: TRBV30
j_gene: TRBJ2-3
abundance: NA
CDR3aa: CAWKRSAFGGTDTQYF
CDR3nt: TGTGCCTGGAAAAGGTCCGCCTTTGGGGGAACGGATACGCAGTATTTT

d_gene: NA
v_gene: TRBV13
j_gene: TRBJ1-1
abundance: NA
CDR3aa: CASSLGGVNTEAFF
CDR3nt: TGTGCCAGCAGCTTAGGGGGAGTGAACACTGAAGCTTTCTTT

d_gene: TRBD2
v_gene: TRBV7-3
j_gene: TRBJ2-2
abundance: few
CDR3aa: CASSLLAGEGTGELFF
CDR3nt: TGTGCCAGCAGCTTACTGGCGGGAGAAGGCACCGGGGAGCTGTTTTTT

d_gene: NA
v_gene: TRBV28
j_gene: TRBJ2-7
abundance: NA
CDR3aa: CASSLLGWRPTTYEQYF
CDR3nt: TGTGCCAGCAGTTTATTGGGGTGGCGACCGACAACCTACGAGCAGTACTTC

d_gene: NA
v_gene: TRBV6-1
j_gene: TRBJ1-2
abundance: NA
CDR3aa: CASSEFQGGYGYTF
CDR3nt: TGTGCCAGCAGTGAGTTCCAGGGTGGCTATGGCTACACCTTC

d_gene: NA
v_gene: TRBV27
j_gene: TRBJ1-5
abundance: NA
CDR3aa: CASSLSAGGNQPQHF
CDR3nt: TGTGCCAGCAGTTTATCGGCGGGGGGCAATCAGCCCCAGCATTTT

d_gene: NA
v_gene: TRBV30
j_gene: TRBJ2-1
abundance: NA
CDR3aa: CAWSVGRGEQFF
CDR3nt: TGTGCCTGGAGTGTAGGTAGGGGTGAGCAGTTCTTC

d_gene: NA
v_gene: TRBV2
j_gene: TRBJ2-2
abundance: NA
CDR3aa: CASSDRSRLSGELFF
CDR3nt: TGTGCCAGCAGTGACAGGTCGCGGTTGTCCGGGGAGCTGTTTTTT

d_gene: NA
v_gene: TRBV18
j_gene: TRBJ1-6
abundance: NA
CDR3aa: CASSPPGQYSPLHF
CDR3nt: TGTGCCAGCTCACCACCTGGACAGTATTCACCCCTCCACTTT

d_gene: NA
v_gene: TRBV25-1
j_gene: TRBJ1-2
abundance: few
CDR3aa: CASSTNQEGSGYGYTF
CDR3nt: TGTGCCAGCAGTACTAATCAGGAGGGGAGTGGCTATGGCTACACCTTC

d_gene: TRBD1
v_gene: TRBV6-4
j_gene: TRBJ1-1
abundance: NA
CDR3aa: CASRLTGDNTEAFF
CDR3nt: TGTGCCAGCCGACTGACAGGGGACAACACTGAAGCTTTCTTT

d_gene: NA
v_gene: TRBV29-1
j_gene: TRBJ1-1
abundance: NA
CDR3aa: CSVLTPRDTEAFF
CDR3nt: TGCAGCGTTTTAACCCCCCGGGACACTGAAGCTTTCTTT

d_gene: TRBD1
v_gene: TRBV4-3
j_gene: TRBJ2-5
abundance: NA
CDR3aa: CASSQDWTGGQETQYF
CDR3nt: TGCGCCAGCAGCCAAGACTGGACAGGGGGTCAAGAGACCCAGTACTTC

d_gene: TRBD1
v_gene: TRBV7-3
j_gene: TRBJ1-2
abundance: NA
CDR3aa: CASSLRAGGDYGYTF
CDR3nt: TGTGCCAGCAGCTTAAGGGCAGGGGGCGACTATGGCTACACCTTC

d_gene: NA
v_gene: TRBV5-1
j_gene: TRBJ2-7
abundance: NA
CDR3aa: CASSFSTGGSYEQYF
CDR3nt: TGCGCCAGCAGCTTCTCTACTGGCGGCTCCTACGAGCAGTACTTC

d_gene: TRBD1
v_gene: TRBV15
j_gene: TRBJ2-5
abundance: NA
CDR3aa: CATSRGTGWGQETQYF
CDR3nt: TGTGCCACCAGCAGAGGGACAGGGTGGGGCCAAGAGACCCAGTACTTC

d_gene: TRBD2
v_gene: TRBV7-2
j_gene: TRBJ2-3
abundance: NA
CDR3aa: CAGGGSLSTDTQYF
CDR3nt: TGTGCCGGCGGGGGTAGTCTTAGCACAGATACGCAGTATTTT